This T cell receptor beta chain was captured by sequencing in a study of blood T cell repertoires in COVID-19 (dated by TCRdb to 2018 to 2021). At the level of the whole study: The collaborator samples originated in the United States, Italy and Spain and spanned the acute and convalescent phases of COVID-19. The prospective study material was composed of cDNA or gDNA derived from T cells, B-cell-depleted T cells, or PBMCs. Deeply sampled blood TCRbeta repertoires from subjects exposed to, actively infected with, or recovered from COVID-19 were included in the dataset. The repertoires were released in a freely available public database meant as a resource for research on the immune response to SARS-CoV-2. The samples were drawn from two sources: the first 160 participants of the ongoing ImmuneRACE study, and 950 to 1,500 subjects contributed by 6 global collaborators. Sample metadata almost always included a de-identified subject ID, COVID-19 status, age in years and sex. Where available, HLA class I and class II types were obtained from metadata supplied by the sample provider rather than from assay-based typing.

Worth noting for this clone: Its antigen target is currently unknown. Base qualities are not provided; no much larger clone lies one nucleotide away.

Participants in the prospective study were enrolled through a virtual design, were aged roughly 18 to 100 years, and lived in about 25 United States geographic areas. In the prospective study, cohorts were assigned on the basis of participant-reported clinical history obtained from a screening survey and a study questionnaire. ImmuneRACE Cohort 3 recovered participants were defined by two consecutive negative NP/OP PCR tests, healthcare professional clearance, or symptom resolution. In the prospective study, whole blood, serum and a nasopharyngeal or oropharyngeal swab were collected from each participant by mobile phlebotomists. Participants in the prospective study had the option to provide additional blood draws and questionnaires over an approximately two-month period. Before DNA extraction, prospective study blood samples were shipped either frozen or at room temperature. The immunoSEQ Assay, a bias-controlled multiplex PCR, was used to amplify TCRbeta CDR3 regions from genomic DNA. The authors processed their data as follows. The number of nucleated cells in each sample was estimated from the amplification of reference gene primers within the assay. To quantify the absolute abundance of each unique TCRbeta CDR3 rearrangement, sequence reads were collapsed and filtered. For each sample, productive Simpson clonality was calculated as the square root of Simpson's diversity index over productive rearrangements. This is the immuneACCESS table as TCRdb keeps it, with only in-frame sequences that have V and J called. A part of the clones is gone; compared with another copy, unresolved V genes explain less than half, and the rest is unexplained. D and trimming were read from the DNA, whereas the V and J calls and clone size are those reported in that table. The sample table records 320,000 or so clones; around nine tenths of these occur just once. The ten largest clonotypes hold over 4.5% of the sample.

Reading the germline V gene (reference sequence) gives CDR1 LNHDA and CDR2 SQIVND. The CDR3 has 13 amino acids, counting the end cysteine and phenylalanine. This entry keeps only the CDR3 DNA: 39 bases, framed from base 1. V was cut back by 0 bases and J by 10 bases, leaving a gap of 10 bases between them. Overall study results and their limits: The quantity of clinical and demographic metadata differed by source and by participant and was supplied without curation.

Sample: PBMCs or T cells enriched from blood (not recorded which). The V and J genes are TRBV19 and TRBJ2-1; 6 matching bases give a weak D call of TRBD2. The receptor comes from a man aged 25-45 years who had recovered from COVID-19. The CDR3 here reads CASSIDVGGEQFF. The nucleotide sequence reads TGTGCCAGTAGTATAGACGTTGGAGGGGAGCAGTTCTTC.